This T cell receptor beta chain derives from a study of cytomegalovirus exposure and HLA in healthy donors (TCRdb year 2017). Background on the whole study: An earlier analysis of a few hundred of the donors reported 250 to 300 Gb of sequence data and roughly 120 million unique TCR beta sequences obtained from around 180 million T cells. About 280 gigabases of sequencing data and approximately 85 million unique TCR sequences were included in an early release covering roughly 700 HLA-typed donors. Typing coverage differed by locus: A, B, C, DRB1 and DQB1 were typed in roughly 620-630 donors, DQA1 in about 500, DPA1 in around 580, and DPB1 in just under 480. The study aimed to test whether signatures of past pathogen exposure could be identified by cataloging public T cell receptors. Every repertoire in the discovery cohort had been generated on one and the same sequencing platform. To study patterns of TCR occurrence, a later analysis re-analyzed previously published TCR beta repertoires from several hundred donors and added high-resolution HLA genotyping. A separate validation cohort of over a hundred different subjects was used in addition to the 666-subject first cohort. Roughly 5 DR-DQ haplotypes were handled as single units for association and clustering, since linkage in the cohort was strong. Donor age, sex, ethnicity and CMV serostatus were compiled together with the repertoire data. Among some 400 genotyped donors of the cohort, an average of around 250,000 unique TCR beta nucleotide sequences was sequenced per donor, of which 15% to 20% were non-productive. High-throughput TCR immunosequencing, statistical association of individual TCRs with disease status, and machine learning were combined to predict cytomegalovirus infection status. The study used immunosequencing to profile the T cell repertoires of 666 subjects and linked those repertoires to cytomegalovirus serostatus. To decide whether each TCR beta V gene segment behaved as functional or pseudogenic, an earlier analysis of some 570 of the donors relied on high-throughput TCR beta sequencing. Among the approximately 430 genotyped donors, around 81% belonged to the genetic ancestry cluster associated with self-reported Caucasian donors. Rather than using new phenotypic data, the later analysis identified candidate immune exposures from TCR beta sequences and from how often those sequences occurred across donors. HLA typing covered class I and class II loci at four-digit resolution. A later genetic analysis used genome-wide SNP genotypes for about three fifths of the 666 donors, treating that subset as a discovery cohort. General conclusions and limits of the study: In vitro tests confirmed that a few of the cytomegalovirus-associated TCR beta chains recognize cytomegalovirus antigens. Linkage disequilibrium might explain the correlated functional status among segregating V segments, but an unknown experimental factor could not be ruled out. Most TCR sequences were observed very rarely across donors, whereas some public TCRs were present in many individuals. A later genetic analysis associated a missense DCLRE1C variant with V-gene and J-gene trimming of TCR beta chains, and an independent cohort replicated the association. Compared with the roughly 700-donor mean, donors in an Asian-associated ancestry cluster had fewer N-insertions in productive TCRs, according to a later genetic analysis. Several of the top co-occurrence clusters appeared to be linked to parvovirus B19, influenza, CMV and Epstein-Barr virus, according to a later analysis. The cohort was sequenced for TCR beta chains only, and without alpha or paired-chain data the features that could be detected were limited. For the cohort, immune exposure information was limited to CMV serostatus. When HLA alleles, especially DR and DQ, strongly co-occurred, TCR associations were difficult to assign to individual alleles. In both the original and validation cohorts, the classifier was reported to diagnose cytomegalovirus status with high specificity and sensitivity. A later analysis found that HLA-associated TCR beta chains were more clonally expanded and had lower generation probabilities than equally common non-associated chains. The 87-base-pair reads could not distinguish some IMGT-functional V segments, including TRBV6-2 and TRBV6-3, so those segments were excluded. Because HLA typing was unavailable for some donors at each locus, only the typed subset was used in association tests. In the study, some 160 TCR beta chains were listed as associated with cytomegalovirus. A group of highly shared sequence variants was considered likely to be a technical artifact of the sequencing pipeline. According to a later analysis, TCR association rates differed among HLA loci, with DRB1 alleles showing the most associated TCRs and HLA-C alleles showing the fewest. A later analysis found that most CMV-associated TCR beta chains appeared HLA-restricted, with HLA associations seemingly driven largely by CMV exposure. Roughly uniform sequencing depth across donors was assumed in presence/absence analyses, although this assumption may not hold. The authors suggested that the approach could potentially be generalized to other disease states and immunological phenotypes. Roughly 17 rarely observed V segments, including chromosome 9 orphons, were excluded from the earlier analysis of about 500 of the donors because counts were too low. In an earlier analysis of roughly 500 of the donors, most TCR beta V segments appeared in productive rearrangements about 90% or about 30% of the time, broadly matching IMGT annotations. A further reported finding was that TCR beta sequences accurately predicted the HLA-A and HLA-B alleles for most subjects in the first cohort. At a false discovery rate of 0.05, a later analysis linked around 17,000 TCR beta sequences to specific HLA alleles.

For CDR1 and CDR2, the germline V gene (reference sequence) lists WNHNN and SYGVQD. V and J are truncated by 6 bases and 1 base respectively, leaving an intervening sequence of 3 bases. From its cysteine to its phenylalanine, the CDR3 spans 12 amino acids. CDR3 DNA only is kept here, 36 bases in frame from base 1. The cohort comprised fewer than 750 healthy bone marrow donors. At the time of sampling, every cohort member was nominally healthy, though immune exposures that went unrecorded were likely present. The donor tested CMV seronegative and was one of the 352 seronegative cohort members. A peripheral blood sample was collected from each donor, and TCR beta sequencing was performed on peripheral blood mononuclear cells. Genomic DNA extraction from the blood cell samples was performed with the Qiagen DNeasy Blood Extraction Kit. Library preparation used the immunoSEQ multiplex PCR assay. For the multiplex PCR, a mixture combining 60 forward primers for TCR Vbeta segments and 13 reverse primers for TCR Jbeta segments was used. A multiplex PCR assay on genomic DNA amplified the CDR3 region of rearranged TCR beta genes. On the Illumina HiSeq System, the amplified TCR beta libraries were sequenced as 87-base-pair reads. Turning to the authors' computational methods: A later analysis tallied 75 million to 95 million unique TCR beta chains across the 700 or so repertoires, and around 10 million of those chains were shared by two or more donors. A nearest-neighbor algorithm error-corrected the raw reads and collapsed the reads into unique sequences, merging closely related sequences to remove PCR and sequencing errors. V, D and J gene segments were assigned by aligning CDR3 sequences to IMGT reference sequences. For a sequence to be retained, at least a six-nucleotide match to both a V gene segment and a J gene segment was required. A rearrangement was called productive if the CDR3 had no stop codons and remained in frame with V and J, and every other rearrangement was called non-productive. CDR3 was defined according to IMGT convention as the region running from the second conserved V-encoded cysteine to the conserved J-encoded phenylalanine. In an earlier analysis of more than 550 of the donors, sequences lacking an unambiguous match to a single V gene segment were excluded. In an earlier analysis of several hundred of the donors, V segments were called functional above 56.7% productive rearrangements and were called segregating when the between-donor standard deviation exceeded 5%. A statistical classification framework was developed to diagnose cytomegalovirus status using the catalog of TCR beta chain sequences. V and J gene assignment, in a later analysis, came from comparing TCR nucleotide sequences with IMGT/GENE-DB human TR gene sequences. In a later analysis, CDR3 sequences and most-parsimonious VDJ recombination scenarios were assigned using the TCRdist pipeline. In a later analysis, each TCR beta chain was defined by its CDR3 amino acid sequence together with its V-gene family, and reads lacking a unique V-gene family were excluded. In a later analysis, 500 to 650 highly shared, low-generation-probability nucleotide sequences were removed to address suspected cross-contamination and a sequencing artifact. In a later analysis, a clonal expansion index was calculated for each public chain from normalized within-repertoire ranks of inferred template counts. In a later analysis, generation probabilities were computed with a VDJ recombination model fitted to out-of-frame rearrangements, and the resulting probabilities were checked against IGoR. Hypergeometric tests were used in a later analysis to score TCR-TCR, TCR-HLA and TCR-CMV co-occurrence, with a repertoire-size bias correction applied to the TCR pairs. In a later analysis, false discovery rates were estimated by permuting HLA or CMV assignments 20 times. In a later analysis, co-occurring TCRs were grouped with DBSCAN, and TCRdist sequence similarity was added when clustering was performed within HLA-allele-positive subsets. For co-occurrence clustering, repertoires with fewer than 30,000 or more than 120,000 public chains were excluded, along with about five repertoires with anomalous nucleotide sharing. This is the immuneACCESS table as TCRdb keeps it, with only in-frame sequences that have V and J called. A part of the clones is gone; compared with another copy, unresolved V genes explain less than half, and the rest is unexplained. V and J calls and clone size are as listed in that table; D and trimming were resolved from the DNA. The sample table records roughly 120,000 clones. The ten largest clonotypes hold more than 0.8% of the sample.

Details on this clone: Its cognate antigen has yet to be identified.

The chain uses TRBV10-1 and TRBJ2-2; no D gene can be assigned with confidence. This clonotype originated in a man between 18 and 29 years old in good health and CMV-seronegative. Sequencing was carried out using PBMCs. The CDR3 amino acid sequence is: CASSGNTGELFF. The DNA sequence follows: TGCGCCAGCAGCGGGAACACCGGGGAGCTGTTTTTT.